The clone carrying this T cell receptor beta chain was seen only once. The antigen is not known. Trimming shortened V by 1 base and J by 4 bases, and 13 bases separated the two germline ends. There are 15 residues in the CDR3. Germline V lookup: CDR1 GTSNPN, CDR2 SVGIG (reference sequence). Clones were read by immunoSEQ multiplex PCR, and TCRdb kept only the in-frame ones, dropping some. The data show roughly 84,000 clones, about 85% seen once. The data originate from a study of T cell responses to AZD1222 COVID-19 vaccine. General study results and limits: Close to half of all spike-specific TCRs reportedly target regions of the variants that are unmutated.

The input for sequencing was peripheral blood, taken on day 0 of AZD1222 vaccination. This clonotype was obtained from an adult in good health. The genes are TRBV30 and TRBJ2-2; D tentatively fits TRBD1 or TRBD2 (5 bases each). CDR3 region: CAWSGLGRITGELFF. DNA for the CDR3: TGTGCCTGGAGTGGATTGGGACGGATCACCGGGGAGCTGTTTTTT.